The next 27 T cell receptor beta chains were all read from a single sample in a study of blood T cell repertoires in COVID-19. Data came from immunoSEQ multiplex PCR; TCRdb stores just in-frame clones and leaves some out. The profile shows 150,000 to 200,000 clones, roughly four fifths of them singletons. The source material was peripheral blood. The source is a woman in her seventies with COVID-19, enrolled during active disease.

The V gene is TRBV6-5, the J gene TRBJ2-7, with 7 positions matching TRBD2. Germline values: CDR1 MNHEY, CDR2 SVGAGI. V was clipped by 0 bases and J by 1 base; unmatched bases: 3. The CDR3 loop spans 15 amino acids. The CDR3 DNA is TGTGCCAGCAGTTACTCCGTCGGGGGGTCCTACGAGCAGTACTTC. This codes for CASSYSVGGSYEQYF.

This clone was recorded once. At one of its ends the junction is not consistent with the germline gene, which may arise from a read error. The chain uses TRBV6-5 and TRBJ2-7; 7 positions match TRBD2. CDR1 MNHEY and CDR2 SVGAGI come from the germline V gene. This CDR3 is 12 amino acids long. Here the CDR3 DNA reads TGTGCCAGCAGTTCCCCCGGCGGGAGCAGGGACTTC. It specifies CASSSPGGSRDF.

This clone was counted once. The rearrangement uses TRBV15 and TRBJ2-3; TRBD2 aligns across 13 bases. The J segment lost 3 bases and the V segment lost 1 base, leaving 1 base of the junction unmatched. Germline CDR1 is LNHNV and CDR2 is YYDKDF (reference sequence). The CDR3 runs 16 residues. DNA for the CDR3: TGTGCCACCAGCAGAGGGACTAGCGGGAGTACAGATACGCAGTATTTT. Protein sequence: CATSRGTSGSTDTQYF.

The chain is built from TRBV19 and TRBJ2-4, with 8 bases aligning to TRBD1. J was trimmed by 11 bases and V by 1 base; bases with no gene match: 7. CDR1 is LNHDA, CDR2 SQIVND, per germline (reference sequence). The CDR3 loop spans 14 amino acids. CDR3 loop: CASSIAGTGGVQYF. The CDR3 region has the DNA TGTGCCAGTAGTATAGCCGGGACAGGTGGAGTTCAGTACTTC. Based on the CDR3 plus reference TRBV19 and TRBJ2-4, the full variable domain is DGGITQSPKYLFRKEGQNVTLSCEQNLNHDAMYWYRQDPGQGLRLIYYSQIVNDFQKGDIAEGYSVSREKKESFPLTVTSAQKNPTAFYLCASSIAGTGGVQYFGAGTRLSVL.

CDR3 residues: CASSQLQGNTEAFF. The CDR3 DNA sequence: TGTGCCAGCAGTCAGCTCCAGGGGAACACTGAAGCTTTCTTT. The chain joins TRBV6-6 to TRBJ1-1, with TRBD1 as a possible D gene (5 bases). The germline gives CDR1 MNHNY, CDR2 SVGAGI (reference sequence). This CDR3 spans 14 amino acids. V was trimmed by 5 bases and J by 1 base, leaving 11 bases between them.

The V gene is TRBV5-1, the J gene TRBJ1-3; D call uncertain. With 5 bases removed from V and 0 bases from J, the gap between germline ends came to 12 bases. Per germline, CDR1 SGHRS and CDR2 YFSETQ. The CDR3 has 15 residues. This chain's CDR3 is CASSFNGLSGNTIYF. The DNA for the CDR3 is TGCGCCAGCAGTTTTAATGGGCTCTCTGGAAACACCATATATTTT.

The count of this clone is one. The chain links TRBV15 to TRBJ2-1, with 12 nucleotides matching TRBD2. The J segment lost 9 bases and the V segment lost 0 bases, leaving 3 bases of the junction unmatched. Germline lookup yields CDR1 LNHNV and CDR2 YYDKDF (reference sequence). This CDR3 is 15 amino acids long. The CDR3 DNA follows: TGTGCCACCAGCAGAGATCTAGCGGGAGGGATTGAGCAGTTCTTC. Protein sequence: CATSRDLAGGIEQFF.

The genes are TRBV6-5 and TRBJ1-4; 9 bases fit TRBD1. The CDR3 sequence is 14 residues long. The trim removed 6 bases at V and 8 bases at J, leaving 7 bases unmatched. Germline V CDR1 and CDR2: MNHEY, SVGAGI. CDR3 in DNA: TGTGCCAGCAGATCCGGGACAGGGAGGGAAAAACTGTTTTTT. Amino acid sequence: CASRSGTGREKLFF.

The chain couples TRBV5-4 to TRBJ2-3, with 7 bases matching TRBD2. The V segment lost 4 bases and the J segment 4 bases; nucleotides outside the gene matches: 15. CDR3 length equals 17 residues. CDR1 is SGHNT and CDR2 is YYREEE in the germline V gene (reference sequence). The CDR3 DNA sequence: TGTGCCAGCAGCGCCTTTGGAGCGGGGAGCGGGGCAGATACGCAGTATTTT. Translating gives CASSAFGAGSGADTQYF.

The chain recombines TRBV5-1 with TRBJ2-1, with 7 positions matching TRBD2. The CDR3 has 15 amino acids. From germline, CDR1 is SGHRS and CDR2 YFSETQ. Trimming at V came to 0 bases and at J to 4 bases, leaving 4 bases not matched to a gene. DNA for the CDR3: TGCGCCAGCAGCTTGGCTAGCGGTAAATACAATGAGCAGTTCTTC. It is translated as CASSLASGKYNEQFF.

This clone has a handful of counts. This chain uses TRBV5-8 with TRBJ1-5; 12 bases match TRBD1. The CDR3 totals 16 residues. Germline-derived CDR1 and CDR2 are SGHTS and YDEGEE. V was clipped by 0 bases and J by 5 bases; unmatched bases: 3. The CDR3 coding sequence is TGTGCCAGCAGCTTGGTGTGGGACAGGGGGCATCAGCCCCAGCATTTT. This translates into CASSLVWDRGHQPQHF.

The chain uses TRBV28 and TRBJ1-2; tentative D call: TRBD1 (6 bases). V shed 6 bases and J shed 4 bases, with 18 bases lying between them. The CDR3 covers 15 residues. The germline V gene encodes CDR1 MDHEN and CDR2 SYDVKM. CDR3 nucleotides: TGTGCCAGCAGCCCATGGGGGCAGGAATTCTATGGCTACACCTTC. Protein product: CASSPWGQEFYGYTF.

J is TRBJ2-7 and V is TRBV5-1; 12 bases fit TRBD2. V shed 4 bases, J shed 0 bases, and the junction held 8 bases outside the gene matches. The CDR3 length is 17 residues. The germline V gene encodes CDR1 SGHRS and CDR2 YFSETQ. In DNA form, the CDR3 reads TGCGCCAGCAGCCCATGGACTAGCGGGATTCCCTCCTACGAGCAGTACTTC. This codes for CASSPWTSGIPSYEQYF.

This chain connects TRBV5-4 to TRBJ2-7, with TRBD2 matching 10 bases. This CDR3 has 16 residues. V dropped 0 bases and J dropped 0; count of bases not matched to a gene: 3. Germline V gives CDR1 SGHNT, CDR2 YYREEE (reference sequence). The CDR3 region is CASSLGGTSASYEQYF. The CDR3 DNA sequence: TGTGCCAGCAGCTTGGGGGGGACTAGCGCCTCCTACGAGCAGTACTTC. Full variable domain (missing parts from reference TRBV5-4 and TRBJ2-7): ETGVTQSPTHLIKTRGQQVTLRCSSQSGHNTVSWYQQALGQGPQFIFQYYREEENGRGNFPPRFSGLQFPNYSSELNVNALELDDSALYLCASSLGGTSASYEQYFGPGTRLTVT.

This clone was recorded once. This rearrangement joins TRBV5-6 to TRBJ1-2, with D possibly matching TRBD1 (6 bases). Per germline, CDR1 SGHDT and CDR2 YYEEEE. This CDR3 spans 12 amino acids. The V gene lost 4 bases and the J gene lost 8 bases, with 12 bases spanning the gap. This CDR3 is CASSPRTAGYTF. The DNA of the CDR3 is TGTGCCAGCAGCCCCAGGACAGCCGGCTACACCTTC.

The CDR3 coding sequence is TGTGCCAGCAGCCGTACCAGCTACGAGCAGTACTTC. Amino acids: CASSRTSYEQYF. The rearrangement joins TRBV7-2 to TRBJ2-7; D not resolved. V dropped 5 bases and J dropped 3 bases, with 8 bases sitting between them. CDR3 length: 12 residues. Germline CDR1 is SGHTA and CDR2 is FQGNSA.

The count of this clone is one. CDR3 nucleotide sequence: TGTGCCAGCACCCTCCTGGGACTGGGGACCTACGAGCAGTACTTC. Its translation: CASTLLGLGTYEQYF. This rearrangement joins TRBV7-2 to TRBJ2-7, with D tentatively TRBD2 (6 bases). Trimming left V 7 bases short and J 2 bases short, with 18 bases between. The CDR3 sequence is 15 residues long. Germline V gene data show CDR1 as SGHTA and CDR2 as FQGNSA.

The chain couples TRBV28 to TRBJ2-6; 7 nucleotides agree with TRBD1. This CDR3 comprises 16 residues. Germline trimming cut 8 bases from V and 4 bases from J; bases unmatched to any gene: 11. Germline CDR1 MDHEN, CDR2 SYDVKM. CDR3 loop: CASAPETGAGANVLTF. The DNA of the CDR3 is TGTGCCAGCGCTCCTGAAACAGGGGCCGGGGCCAACGTCCTGACTTTC.

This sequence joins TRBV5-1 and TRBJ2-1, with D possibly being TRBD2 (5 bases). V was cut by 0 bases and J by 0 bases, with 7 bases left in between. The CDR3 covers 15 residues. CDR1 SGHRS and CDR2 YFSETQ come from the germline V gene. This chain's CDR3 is CASSLEGSSYNEQFF. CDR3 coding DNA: TGCGCCAGCAGCTTGGAAGGGAGCTCCTACAATGAGCAGTTCTTC.

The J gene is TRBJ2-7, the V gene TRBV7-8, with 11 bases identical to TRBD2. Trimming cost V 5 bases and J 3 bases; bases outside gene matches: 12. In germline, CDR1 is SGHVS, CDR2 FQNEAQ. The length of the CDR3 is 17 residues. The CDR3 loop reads CASSRPYLAGGHYEQYF. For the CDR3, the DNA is TGTGCCAGCAGCCGACCGTATCTAGCGGGAGGCCACTACGAGCAGTACTTC.

CDR3 sequence (DNA): TGTGCCAGCAGTTCCCCGACAGGGACCTACGAGCAGTACTTC. It codes for CASSSPTGTYEQYF. The genes are TRBV27 and TRBJ2-7, with TRBD1 identical over 7 bases. Per the germline V gene, CDR1 is MNHEY and CDR2 is SMNVEV (reference sequence). V shed 4 bases and J 2 bases; nucleotides not matched to a gene: 5. The CDR3 has 14 amino acids.

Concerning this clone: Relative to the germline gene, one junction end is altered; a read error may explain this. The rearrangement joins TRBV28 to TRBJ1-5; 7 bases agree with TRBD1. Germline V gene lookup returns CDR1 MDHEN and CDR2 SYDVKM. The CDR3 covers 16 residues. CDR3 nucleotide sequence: TGTGCCAGCAGCTTCCGGGACAGAACAATCTTTCAGGCCCAGCATTTT. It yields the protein CASSFRDRTIFQAQHF. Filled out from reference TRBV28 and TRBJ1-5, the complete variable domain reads DVKVTQSSRYLVKRTGEKVFLECVQDMDHENMFWYRQDPGLGLRLIYFSYDVKMKEKGDIPEGYSVSREKKERFSLILESASTNQTSMYLCASSFRDRTIFQAQHFGDGTRLSIL.

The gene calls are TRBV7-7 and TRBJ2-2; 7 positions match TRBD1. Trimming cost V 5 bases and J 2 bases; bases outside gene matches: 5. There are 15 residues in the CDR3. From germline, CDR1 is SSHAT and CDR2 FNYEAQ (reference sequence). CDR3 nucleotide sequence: TGTGCCAGCAGCCTGGGACAGCCAAACACCGGGGAGCTGTTTTTT. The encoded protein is CASSLGQPNTGELFF.

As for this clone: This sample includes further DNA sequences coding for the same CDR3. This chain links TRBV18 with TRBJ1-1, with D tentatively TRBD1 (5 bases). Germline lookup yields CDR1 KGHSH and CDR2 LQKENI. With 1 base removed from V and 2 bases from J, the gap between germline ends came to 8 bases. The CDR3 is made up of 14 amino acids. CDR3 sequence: CASSPLDTNTEAFF. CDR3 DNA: TGTGCCAGCTCACCACTGGACACCAACACTGAAGCTTTCTTT.

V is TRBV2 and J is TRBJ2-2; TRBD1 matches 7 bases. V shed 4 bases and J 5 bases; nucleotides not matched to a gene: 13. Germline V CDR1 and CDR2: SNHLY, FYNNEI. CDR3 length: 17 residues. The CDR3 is CASSGEGGRRGTGELFF. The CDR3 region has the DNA TGTGCCAGCAGTGGGGAAGGGGGCCGAAGGGGAACCGGGGAGCTGTTTTTT.

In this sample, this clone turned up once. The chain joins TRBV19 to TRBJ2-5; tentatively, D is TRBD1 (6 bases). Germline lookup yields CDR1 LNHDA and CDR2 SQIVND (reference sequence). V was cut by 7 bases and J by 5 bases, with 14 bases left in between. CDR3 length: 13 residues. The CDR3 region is CASTDSLGETQYF. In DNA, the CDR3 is TGTGCCAGTACGGACAGCCTGGGGGAGACCCAGTACTTC.

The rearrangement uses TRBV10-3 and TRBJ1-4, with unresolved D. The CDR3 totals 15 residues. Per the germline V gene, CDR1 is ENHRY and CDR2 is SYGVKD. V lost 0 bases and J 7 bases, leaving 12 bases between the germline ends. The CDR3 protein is CAISESGRAIEKLFF. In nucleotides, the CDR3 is TGTGCCATCAGTGAGTCGGGGAGGGCGATTGAAAAACTGTTTTTT.